The entry below describes one T cell receptor beta chain. The antigen is unknown. The data were obtained in a study of Graves' ophthalmopathy and Graves' hyperthyroidism. On the study more broadly: By definition, stable hyperthyroidism involved no ophthalmopathy within 18 months of follow-up.

Findings of the study overall: In separating ophthalmopathy from stable hyperthyroidism, a 13-signature model achieved approximately 91% sensitivity and about 80% specificity.

Transcripts of RNA were the source for amplifying TCR beta CDR3 regions. HTBI-primed first-round RT-PCR preceded second-round multiplex PCR. A single record per CDR3 protein comes from TCRdb applying MiXCR to the multiplex PCR reads. Among around 1,200,000 distinct CDR3 sequences listed, roughly 35% were seen once. The sequence was collected from an adult man with Graves' hyperthyroidism. Sequences were obtained from peripheral blood or thyroid tissue (not recorded which).

The CDR3 here is CSVVLGPLGETQYF. The DNA of the CDR3 is TGCAGCGTTGTTCTGGGACCCCTTGGCGAGACCCAGTACTTC. The chain uses TRBV29-1 and TRBJ2-5; D could derive from TRBD1 or TRBD2 (5 bases each). V was shortened by 4 bases and J by 5 bases, with 17 bases between the two germline ends. There are 14 residues in the CDR3. Germline CDR1 reads SQVTM; CDR2 reads ANQGSEA.